This TCR beta chain appears in the sequencing data of a study of blood T cell repertoires in COVID-19. In the study overall: COVID-19 samples collected from the United States, Italy and Spain covered acute and convalescent phases. PBMCs, B-cell-depleted T cells, or T cells provided the cDNA or gDNA that made up the material.

Per the germline V gene, CDR1 is LGHDT and CDR2 is YNNKEL (reference sequence). Trimming removed 0 bases from V and 8 bases from J, with 25 bases in between. The CDR3 covers 18 residues. Study processing details: Scientists estimated how many nucleated cells there were by amplifying reference gene primers. Data came from immunoSEQ multiplex PCR; TCRdb stores just in-frame clones and leaves some out. The DNA was the basis for D and trimming; V, J and clone size are from that table. Among 230,000 or so clones, around 80% were seen once, and the ten largest hold around 20%. The sample holds many counts of this clone.

Sequenced: peripheral blood. The chain recombines TRBV3-1 (or the pseudogene TRBV3-2) with TRBJ1-2; D perhaps matches TRBD1 (5 bases). This receptor was taken from a man under 40 with active or convalescent COVID-19. The CDR3 region is CASSQESVDSPQFNGYTF. The CDR3 DNA follows: TGTGCCAGCAGCCAAGAGTCGGTCGACAGCCCACAGTTTAACGGCTACACCTTC.